The 26 T cell receptor beta chains in this list originate from one sample, sequenced in a study of blood T cell repertoires in COVID-19. Libraries were prepared by immunoSEQ multiplex PCR; TCRdb keeps only in-frame clonotypes and omits some of them. The repertoire holds some 270,000 clones, with 89% as singletons. The sequencing sample was made of PBMCs or T cells enriched from blood (not recorded which). Every receptor here comes from a woman aged 40 to 50 who had recovered from COVID-19.

The DNA for the CDR3 is TGTGCCAGCAGGACAGGGCTTTCCCATAATTCACCCCTCCACTTT. Its translation is CASRTGLSHNSPLHF. The chain employs TRBV6-5 and TRBJ1-6; 7 nucleotides line up with TRBD1. Trimming at V came to 6 bases and at J to 5 bases, leaving 7 bases not matched to a gene. CDR1 is MNHEY, CDR2 SVGAGI, per germline. CDR3 length: 15 residues.

The chain couples TRBV27 to TRBJ2-2; 14 bases fit TRBD2. The CDR3 totals 17 residues. Germline V gene lookup returns CDR1 MNHEY and CDR2 SMNVEV (reference sequence). The V gene end was trimmed by 11 bases and the J gene end by 5 bases; junction bases not matched to a gene: 13. For the CDR3, the DNA is TGTGCCCCCCTTTTCGGACTAGCGGGGGGAGGTACCGGGGAGCTGTTTTTT. This gives the protein CAPLFGLAGGGTGELFF.

The rearrangement links TRBV5-1 to TRBJ2-5, with 7 bases aligning to TRBD2. V shed 7 bases and J 3 bases; nucleotides not matched to a gene: 9. Germline loops: CDR1 SGHRS, CDR2 YFSETQ. The CDR3 contains 14 residues. The CDR3 nucleotides read TGCGCCAGCGTAACCGGACTAGGAGAAGAGACCCAGTACTTC. Encoded protein: CASVTGLGEETQYF.

V gene TRBV7-9 combines with J gene TRBJ2-7, with a tentative D call TRBD2 (6 bases). The CDR3 loop spans 14 amino acids. The ends were cut back, 3 bases at V and 9 bases at J, with 18 bases in the middle. From germline, CDR1 is SEHNR and CDR2 FQNEAQ (reference sequence). The CDR3 spells CASSLGVTSFVQYF. CDR3 in DNA: TGTGCCAGCAGCTTGGGGGTAACTAGCTTCGTGCAGTACTTC.

The chain links TRBV4-2 to TRBJ1-5; 11 nucleotides line up with TRBD1. Germline values: CDR1 LGHNA, CDR2 YNFKEQ. V lost 0 bases, J lost 0 bases, and 7 bases stayed unmatched. The CDR3 spans 19 residues. The CDR3 DNA reads TGTGCCAGCAGCCAAGAAAGAGGGACAGGGGGTTATAGCAATCAGCCCCAGCATTTT. Residues: CASSQERGTGGYSNQPQHF.

The chain joins TRBV27 to TRBJ2-7, with TRBD1 identical over 8 bases. The CDR3 spans 13 residues. CDR1 and CDR2 from the germline V gene are MNHEY and SMNVEV (reference sequence). V was pared by 4 bases and J by 7 bases, with 6 bases of the junction left unmatched. The CDR3, as DNA: TGTGCCAGCAGTTCCCGGACAGGGAGGGAGCAGTACTTC. The encoded protein is CASSSRTGREQYF.

In DNA form, the CDR3 reads TGCGCCAGCAGCCAGGGACACCGGAGTTCCCTCTATGGCTACACCTTC. It specifies CASSQGHRSSLYGYTF. The chain combines TRBV4-3 with TRBJ1-2, with D tentatively TRBD1 (6 bases). The CDR3 consists of 16 residues. The V gene lost 3 bases and the J gene lost 4 bases, with 18 bases spanning the gap. The germline gives CDR1 LGHNA, CDR2 YSLEER.

The chain joins TRBV11-2 to TRBJ2-3; perhaps TRBD2 as D (6 bases). V dropped 3 bases and J dropped 5 bases, with 12 bases sitting between them. Per the germline V gene, CDR1 is SGHAT and CDR2 is FQNNGV. The CDR3 length is 14 residues. CDR3 coding DNA: TGTGCCAGCAGCTTTGGGGAGGAGGGAGATACGCAGTATTTT. It is translated as CASSFGEEGDTQYF.

The chain employs TRBV5-1 and TRBJ2-5; D may be TRBD2 (6 bases). Per the germline V gene, CDR1 is SGHRS and CDR2 is YFSETQ. The CDR3 loop spans 15 amino acids. V was clipped by 0 bases and J by 4 bases, with 13 bases between them. The CDR3 DNA follows: TGCGCCAGCAGCTTGGCCTGGGGGGTCCGAGAGACCCAGTACTTC. Protein: CASSLAWGVRETQYF.

The genes are TRBV2 and TRBJ1-1; D not certain. This CDR3 has 12 residues. The V end was cut by 10 bases, the J end by 1 base, with 10 bases between. Germline V gene data show CDR1 as SNHLY and CDR2 as FYNNEI. The CDR3 nucleotides read TGTGCCACCCAAGGAGGGAACACTGAAGCTTTCTTT. This gives the protein CATQGGNTEAFF.

The CDR3 coding sequence is TGTGCCAGCAGCTTACTTTTACCGGGACAGTCCTACGAGCAGTACTTC. This sequence encodes CASSLLLPGQSYEQYF. The rearrangement uses TRBV27 and TRBJ2-7; 7 nucleotides line up with TRBD1. The V segment lost 6 bases and the J segment 1 base; nucleotides outside the gene matches: 12. Germline values: CDR1 MNHEY, CDR2 SMNVEV (reference sequence). This CDR3 is 16 amino acids long.

This chain connects TRBV11-2 to TRBJ2-7; 8 bases are a match to TRBD2. There are 15 residues in the CDR3. Germline V lookup: CDR1 SGHAT, CDR2 FQNNGV. Losses at the gene ends were 5 bases for V and 5 bases for J; bases not matched to a gene: 11. CDR3 DNA: TGTGCCAGCAGCCGAACCAGCGGGAGCGGGAACGAGCAGTACTTC. It yields the protein CASSRTSGSGNEQYF. The full variable domain, rest sourced from reference TRBV11-2 and TRBJ2-7, is EAGVAQSPRYKIIEKRQSVAFWCNPISGHATLYWYQQILGQGPKLLIQFQNNGVVDDSQLPKDRFSAERLKGVDSTLKIQPAKLEDSAVYLCASSRTSGSGNEQYFGPGTRLTVT.

This chain joins TRBV29-1 and TRBJ2-7, with TRBD1 matching over 7 bases. The CDR3 is 12 amino acids. J gave up 6 bases and V 1 base, and 3 bases lay outside the gene matches. Per the germline V gene, CDR1 is SQVTM and CDR2 is ANQGSEA. The CDR3 DNA reads as TGCAGCGTTGAAGGACAGGGTGTCGAGCAGTACTTC. Protein sequence: CSVEGQGVEQYF.

V is TRBV27 and J is TRBJ1-3; D gene unclear. Germline V gene lookup returns CDR1 MNHEY and CDR2 SMNVEV (reference sequence). There are 16 residues in the CDR3. The germline V and J ends were trimmed by 5 bases and 11 bases, with 25 bases remaining between them. DNA of the CDR3: TGTGCCAGCAGTCCTTCCGGGATCACGTCGATCTACCCCATATATTTT. It yields the protein CASSPSGITSIYPIYF.

The V gene is TRBV11-2, the J gene TRBJ1-1; D remains ambiguous. The CDR3 length is 14 residues. CDR1 and CDR2 (germline): SGHAT, FQNNGV. V lost 1 base to trimming and J lost 4 bases, with 10 bases between them. The CDR3 DNA reads TGTGCCAGCAGCTTAGGTTGGGAGGTCACTGAAGCTTTCTTT. Translation gives CASSLGWEVTEAFF.

The CDR3 nucleotides read TGCAGCGTTTCTAACGGCAGGGGAGGGTACGAGCAGTACTTC. It encodes CSVSNGRGGYEQYF. The rearrangement uses TRBV29-1 and TRBJ2-7, with a tentative D call TRBD2 (7 bases). The CDR3 covers 14 residues. Looked up from germline, CDR1 is SQVTM and CDR2 is ANQGSEA. V was pared by 5 bases and J by 4 bases, with 18 bases between.

The rearrangement links TRBV5-4 to TRBJ2-6; 10 bases line up with TRBD2. Trimming at V came to 0 bases and at J to 2 bases, leaving 8 bases not matched to a gene. The CDR3 is 19 amino acids. From germline, CDR1 is SGHNT and CDR2 YYREEE (reference sequence). The CDR3: CASSLGTLAGAAGANVLTF. The CDR3 coding sequence is TGTGCCAGCAGCTTGGGTACTCTAGCGGGGGCAGCTGGGGCCAACGTCCTGACTTTC.

This chain links TRBV24-1 with TRBJ2-2; D not resolved. V lost 7 bases and J 0 bases, leaving 5 bases between the germline ends. Looked up from germline, CDR1 is KGHDR and CDR2 is SFDVKD. The CDR3 length is 13 residues. The DNA for the CDR3 is TGTGCCACCAGGCAGACGAACACCGGGGAGCTGTTTTTT. Encoded protein: CATRQTNTGELFF.

CDR3 nucleotides: TGTGCCAGCAGCTTGGTACAGGCTAACTATGGCTACACCTTC. Encoded protein: CASSLVQANYGYTF. This chain connects TRBV5-6 to TRBJ1-2, with a tentative D call TRBD1 (5 bases). Germline V gene lookup returns CDR1 SGHDT and CDR2 YYEEEE. The CDR3 extends over 14 amino acids. V lost 0 bases to trimming and J lost 0 bases, with 6 bases between them.

The V and J genes are TRBV7-2 and TRBJ1-1; D may be TRBD1 (5 bases). Germline assignment: CDR1 SGHTA and CDR2 FQGNSA. V lost 8 bases and J lost 4, with 17 bases in between. The CDR3 has 14 residues. The CDR3 sequence is CASLSRASGTEAFF. The CDR3 nucleotides are TGTGCCAGCCTGAGCAGGGCTTCGGGCACTGAAGCTTTCTTT. Full variable domain (rest looked up from reference TRBV7-2 and TRBJ1-1): GAGVSQSPSNKVTEKGKDVELRCDPISGHTALYWYRQSLGQGLEFLIYFQGNSAPDKSGLPSDRFSAERTGGSVSTLTIQRTQQEDSAVYLCASLSRASGTEAFFGQGTRLTVV.

The rearrangement links TRBV7-9 to TRBJ2-1; 10 nucleotides match TRBD2. This CDR3 has 19 residues. V was clipped by 2 bases and J by 7 bases; unmatched bases: 17. Germline lookup yields CDR1 SEHNR and CDR2 FQNEAQ (reference sequence). CDR3 sequence reads: CASSLSGTSANLIWNEQFF. Here the CDR3 DNA reads TGTGCCAGCAGCTTAAGCGGGACTAGCGCAAACCTAATATGGAATGAGCAGTTCTTC.

CDR3 in DNA: TGTGCCAGCAGCCGGCTAGCGGGAGCTCCAGATACGCAGTATTTT. It encodes CASSRLAGAPDTQYF. The rearrangement links TRBV3-1 (or the pseudogene TRBV3-2) to TRBJ2-3; 10 bases map to TRBD2. Looked up from germline, CDR1 is LGHDT and CDR2 is YNNKEL (reference sequence). Trimming took 4 bases from V and 4 from J; bases not matched to a gene: 5. CDR3 length equals 15 residues.

For the CDR3, the DNA is TGCGCCAGCAGCCCCAACAGGGGCCCATTAGATACGCAGTATTTT. This codes for CASSPNRGPLDTQYF. The V call is TRBV5-1, the J call TRBJ2-3; TRBD1 matches at 7 bases. The J segment lost 5 bases and the V segment lost 4 bases, leaving 10 bases of the junction unmatched. Germline lookup yields CDR1 SGHRS and CDR2 YFSETQ. The length of the CDR3 is 15 residues.

The V gene is TRBV30, the J gene TRBJ1-1; 11 nucleotides align to TRBD1. Per germline, CDR1 GTSNPN and CDR2 SVGIG (reference sequence). J was trimmed by 1 base and V by 5 bases; bases with no gene match: 15. The CDR3 consists of 18 residues. As DNA, the CDR3 is TGTGCCTGGGCCGGATTCCGGGACAGGGGGTGGGGGAACACTGAAGCTTTCTTT. Protein sequence: CAWAGFRDRGWGNTEAFF. The full variable domain, its missing parts supplied by reference TRBV30 and TRBJ1-1, is SQTIHQWPATLVQPVGSPLSLECTVEGTSNPNLYWYRQAAGRGLQLLFYSVGIGQISSEVPQNLSASRPQDRQFILSSKKLLLSDSGFYLCAWAGFRDRGWGNTEAFFGQGTRLTVV.

The rearrangement links TRBV18 to TRBJ1-4, with D possibly being TRBD1 (6 bases). This CDR3 has 14 residues. CDR1 KGHSH and CDR2 LQKENI come from the germline V gene. V lost 4 bases, J lost 5 bases, and 11 bases lay in between. Here the CDR3 DNA reads TGTGCCAGCTCACGAGGACAGCCGAATGAAAAACTGTTTTTT. This sequence encodes CASSRGQPNEKLFF.

This clone was picked up one time. The gene calls are TRBV29-1 and TRBJ1-2; D is unclear. Looked up from germline, CDR1 is SQVTM and CDR2 is ANQGSEA. The CDR3 spans 12 residues. Trimming cost V 6 bases and J 11 bases, with 19 bases left between them. DNA for the CDR3: TGCAGCGTGGGAATGGAGGCGGGTGCTTACACCTTC. Its translation is CSVGMEAGAYTF.